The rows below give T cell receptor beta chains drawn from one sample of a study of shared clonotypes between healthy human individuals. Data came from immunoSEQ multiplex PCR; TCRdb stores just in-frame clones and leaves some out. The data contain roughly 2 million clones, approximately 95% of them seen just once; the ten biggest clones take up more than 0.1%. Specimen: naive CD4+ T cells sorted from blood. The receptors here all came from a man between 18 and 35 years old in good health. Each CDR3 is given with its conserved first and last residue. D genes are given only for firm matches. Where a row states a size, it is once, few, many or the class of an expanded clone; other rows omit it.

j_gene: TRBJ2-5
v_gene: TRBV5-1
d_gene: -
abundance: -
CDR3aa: CASRAQDRETQYF
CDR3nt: TGCGCCAGCAGGGCCCAGGATCGGGAGACCCAGTACTTC

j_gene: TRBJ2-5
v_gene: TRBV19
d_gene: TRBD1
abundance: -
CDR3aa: CASSPLTGQGETQYF
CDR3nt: TGTGCCAGTAGCCCCCTCACGGGACAGGGTGAGACCCAGTACTTC

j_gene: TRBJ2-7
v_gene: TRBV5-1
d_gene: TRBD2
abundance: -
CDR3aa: CASSSVAGAAYEQYF
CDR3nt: TGCGCCAGCAGCTCAGTAGCGGGGGCGGCCTACGAGCAGTACTTC

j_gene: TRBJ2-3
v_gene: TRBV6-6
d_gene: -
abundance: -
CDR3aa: CASSLLALLSTDTQYF
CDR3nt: TGTGCCAGCAGTCTACTAGCACTGCTTAGCACAGATACGCAGTATTTT

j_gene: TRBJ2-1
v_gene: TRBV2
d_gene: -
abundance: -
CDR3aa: CASSPLAYEQFF
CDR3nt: TGTGCCAGCAGCCCACTAGCCTATGAGCAGTTCTTC

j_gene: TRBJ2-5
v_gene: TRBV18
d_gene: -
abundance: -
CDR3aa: CASSRGSPYYDGVGETQYF
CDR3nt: TGTGCCAGCTCACGGGGGTCACCGTATTACGACGGAGTTGGGGAGACCCAGTACTTC

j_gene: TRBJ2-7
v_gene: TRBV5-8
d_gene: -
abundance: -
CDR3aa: CASSLTDSYEQYF
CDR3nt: TGTGCCAGCAGCTTGACAGACTCCTACGAGCAGTACTTC

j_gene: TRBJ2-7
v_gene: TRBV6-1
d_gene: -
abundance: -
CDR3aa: CASIYPGLGEQYF
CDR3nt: TGTGCCAGCATATACCCCGGTCTGGGCGAGCAGTACTTC

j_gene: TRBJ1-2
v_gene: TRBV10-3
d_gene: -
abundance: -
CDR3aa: CAISENAGYTF
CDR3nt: TGTGCCATCAGTGAGAACGCCGGCTACACCTTC

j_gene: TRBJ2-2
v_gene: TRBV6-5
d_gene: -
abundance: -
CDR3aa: CASSHRGKNTGELFF
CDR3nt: TGTGCCAGCAGTCATAGGGGGAAGAACACCGGGGAGCTGTTTTTT

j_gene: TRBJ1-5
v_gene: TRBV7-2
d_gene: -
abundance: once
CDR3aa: CASSLSGLPQHF
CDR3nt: TGTGCCAGCAGCTTAAGCGGACTGCCCCAGCATTTT

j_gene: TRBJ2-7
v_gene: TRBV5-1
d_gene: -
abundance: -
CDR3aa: CASSLAGADYEQYF
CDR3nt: TGCGCCAGCAGCTTGGCAGGGGCAGACTACGAGCAGTACTTC

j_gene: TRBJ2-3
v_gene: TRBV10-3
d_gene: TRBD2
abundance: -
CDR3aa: CAISESSGGRTDTQYF
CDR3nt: TGTGCCATCAGTGAGTCAAGCGGGGGCCGCACAGATACGCAGTATTTT

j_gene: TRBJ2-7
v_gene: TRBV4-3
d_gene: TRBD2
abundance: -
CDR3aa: CASSQRTGLAVYEQYF
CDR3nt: TGCGCCAGCAGCCAACGCACGGGACTAGCGGTTTACGAGCAGTACTTC

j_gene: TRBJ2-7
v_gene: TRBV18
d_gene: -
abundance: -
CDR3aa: CASSPPAGDYEQYF
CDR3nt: TGTGCCAGCTCACCACCCGCCGGGGACTACGAGCAGTACTTC

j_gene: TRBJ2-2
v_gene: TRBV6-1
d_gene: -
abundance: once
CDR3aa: CASSALRLAAGTGELFF
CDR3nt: TGTGCCAGCAGTGCTCTAAGGCTAGCAGCAGGCACCGGGGAGCTGTTTTTT

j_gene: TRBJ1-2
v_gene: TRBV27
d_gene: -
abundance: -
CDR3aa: CASSSSQGGGHGYTF
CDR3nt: TGTGCCAGCAGTAGCAGTCAGGGTGGAGGGCATGGCTACACCTTC

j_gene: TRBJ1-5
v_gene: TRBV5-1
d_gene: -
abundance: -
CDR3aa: CASSLAGLGPQHF
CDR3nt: TGCGCCAGCAGCTTGGCGGGACTCGGGCCCCAGCATTTT

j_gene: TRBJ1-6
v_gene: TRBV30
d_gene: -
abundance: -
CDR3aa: CAWRGENNSPLHF
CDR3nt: TGTGCCTGGAGAGGAGAGAATAATTCACCCCTCCACTTT

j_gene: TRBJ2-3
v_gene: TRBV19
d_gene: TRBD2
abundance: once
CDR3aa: CASSTLAGLTDTQYF
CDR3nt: TGTGCCAGTAGTACCTTAGCGGGACTCACAGATACGCAGTATTTT

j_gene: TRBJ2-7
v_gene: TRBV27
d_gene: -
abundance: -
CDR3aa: CASSSVSDPNYEQYF
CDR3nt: TGTGCCAGCAGTTCAGTTTCGGACCCCAACTACGAGCAGTACTTC

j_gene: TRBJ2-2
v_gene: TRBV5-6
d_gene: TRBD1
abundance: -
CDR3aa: CASSLGDRLAGELFF
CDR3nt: TGTGCCAGCAGCTTGGGGGACAGGCTGGCCGGGGAGCTGTTTTTT

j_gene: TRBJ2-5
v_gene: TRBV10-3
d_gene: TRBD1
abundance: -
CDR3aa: CAISTGQGSSETQYF
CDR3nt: TGTGCCATCAGTACGGGACAGGGAAGTTCGGAGACCCAGTACTTC

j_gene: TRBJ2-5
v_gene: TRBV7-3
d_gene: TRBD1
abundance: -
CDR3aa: CASSSTGVWGETQYF
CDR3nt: TGTGCCAGCAGCTCTACAGGGGTTTGGGGAGAGACCCAGTACTTC

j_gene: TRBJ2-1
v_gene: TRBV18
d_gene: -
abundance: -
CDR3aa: CASSPPGGPGDEQFF
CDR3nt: TGTGCCAGCTCACCACCGGGAGGGCCAGGGGATGAGCAGTTCTTC

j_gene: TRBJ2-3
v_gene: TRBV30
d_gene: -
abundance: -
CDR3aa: CAWSPGFPDTQYF
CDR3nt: TGTGCCTGGAGTCCGGGCTTCCCAGATACGCAGTATTTT

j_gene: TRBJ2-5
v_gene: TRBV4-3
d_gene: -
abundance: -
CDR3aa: CASSQEGSGETQYF
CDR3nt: TGCGCCAGCAGCCAAGAAGGGTCTGGCGAGACCCAGTACTTC

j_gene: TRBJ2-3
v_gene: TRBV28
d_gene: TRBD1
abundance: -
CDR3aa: CASSFSGQGQNTQYF
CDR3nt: TGTGCCAGCAGTTTTTCGGGACAGGGGCAAAATACGCAGTATTTT

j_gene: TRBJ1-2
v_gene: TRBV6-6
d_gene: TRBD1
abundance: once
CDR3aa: CASSLLSGTGAYGYTF
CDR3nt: TGTGCCAGCAGTCTGCTATCCGGGACAGGGGCCTATGGCTACACCTTC

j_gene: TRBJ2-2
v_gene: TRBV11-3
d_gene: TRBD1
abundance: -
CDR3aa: CASSLAGQLNGGELFF
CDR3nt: TGTGCCAGCAGCTTAGCGGGACAGCTGAATGGCGGGGAGCTGTTTTTT

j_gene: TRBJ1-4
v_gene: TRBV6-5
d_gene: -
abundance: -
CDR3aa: CASSYSPGQRNEKLFF
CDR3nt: TGTGCCAGCAGTTACAGCCCGGGACAACGTAATGAAAAACTGTTTTTT